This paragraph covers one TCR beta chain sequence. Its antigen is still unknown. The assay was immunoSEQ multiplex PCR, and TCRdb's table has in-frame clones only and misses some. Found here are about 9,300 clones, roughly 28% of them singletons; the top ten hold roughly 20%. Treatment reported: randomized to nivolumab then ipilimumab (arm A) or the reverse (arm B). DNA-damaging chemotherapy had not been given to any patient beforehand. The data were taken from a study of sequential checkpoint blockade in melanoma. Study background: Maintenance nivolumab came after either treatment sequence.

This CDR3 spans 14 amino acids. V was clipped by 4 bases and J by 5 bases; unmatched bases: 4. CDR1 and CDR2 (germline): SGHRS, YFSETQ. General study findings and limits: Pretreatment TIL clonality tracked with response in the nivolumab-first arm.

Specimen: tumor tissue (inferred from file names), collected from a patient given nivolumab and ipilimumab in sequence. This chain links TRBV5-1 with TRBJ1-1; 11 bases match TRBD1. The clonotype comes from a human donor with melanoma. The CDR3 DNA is TGCGCCAGCAGCGAAGGGACAGGGGGTACTGAAGCTTTCTTT. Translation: CASSEGTGGTEAFF.